This TCR beta chain emerged from a study of blood T cell repertoires in COVID-19. Study context: T cells, B-cell-depleted T cells, or PBMCs provided the cDNA or gDNA that served as material.

This CDR3 has 14 amino acids. As processed by the authors: Amplified reference gene primers provided the basis for estimating nucleated cell counts. Repertoires were generated with immunoSEQ multiplex PCR, while TCRdb's copy carries only in-frame clones and drops some. That table furnishes V, J and clone size, whereas the DNA furnished D and trimming. The data show tens of thousands of clones, roughly 81% seen once. Sample: peripheral blood. This receptor was taken from a woman in her 70s in a cohort sampled during active COVID-19. This sequence joins TRBV21-1 and TRBJ1-2; the D segment call TRBD1 is taken from the table without a DNA check. TRBV21-1 corresponds to a pseudogene. CDR3 bases: TGTGCCAGCAGCCCTCAGGGTAAGGGCTATGGCTACACCTTC. Translation gives CASSPQGKGYGYTF.